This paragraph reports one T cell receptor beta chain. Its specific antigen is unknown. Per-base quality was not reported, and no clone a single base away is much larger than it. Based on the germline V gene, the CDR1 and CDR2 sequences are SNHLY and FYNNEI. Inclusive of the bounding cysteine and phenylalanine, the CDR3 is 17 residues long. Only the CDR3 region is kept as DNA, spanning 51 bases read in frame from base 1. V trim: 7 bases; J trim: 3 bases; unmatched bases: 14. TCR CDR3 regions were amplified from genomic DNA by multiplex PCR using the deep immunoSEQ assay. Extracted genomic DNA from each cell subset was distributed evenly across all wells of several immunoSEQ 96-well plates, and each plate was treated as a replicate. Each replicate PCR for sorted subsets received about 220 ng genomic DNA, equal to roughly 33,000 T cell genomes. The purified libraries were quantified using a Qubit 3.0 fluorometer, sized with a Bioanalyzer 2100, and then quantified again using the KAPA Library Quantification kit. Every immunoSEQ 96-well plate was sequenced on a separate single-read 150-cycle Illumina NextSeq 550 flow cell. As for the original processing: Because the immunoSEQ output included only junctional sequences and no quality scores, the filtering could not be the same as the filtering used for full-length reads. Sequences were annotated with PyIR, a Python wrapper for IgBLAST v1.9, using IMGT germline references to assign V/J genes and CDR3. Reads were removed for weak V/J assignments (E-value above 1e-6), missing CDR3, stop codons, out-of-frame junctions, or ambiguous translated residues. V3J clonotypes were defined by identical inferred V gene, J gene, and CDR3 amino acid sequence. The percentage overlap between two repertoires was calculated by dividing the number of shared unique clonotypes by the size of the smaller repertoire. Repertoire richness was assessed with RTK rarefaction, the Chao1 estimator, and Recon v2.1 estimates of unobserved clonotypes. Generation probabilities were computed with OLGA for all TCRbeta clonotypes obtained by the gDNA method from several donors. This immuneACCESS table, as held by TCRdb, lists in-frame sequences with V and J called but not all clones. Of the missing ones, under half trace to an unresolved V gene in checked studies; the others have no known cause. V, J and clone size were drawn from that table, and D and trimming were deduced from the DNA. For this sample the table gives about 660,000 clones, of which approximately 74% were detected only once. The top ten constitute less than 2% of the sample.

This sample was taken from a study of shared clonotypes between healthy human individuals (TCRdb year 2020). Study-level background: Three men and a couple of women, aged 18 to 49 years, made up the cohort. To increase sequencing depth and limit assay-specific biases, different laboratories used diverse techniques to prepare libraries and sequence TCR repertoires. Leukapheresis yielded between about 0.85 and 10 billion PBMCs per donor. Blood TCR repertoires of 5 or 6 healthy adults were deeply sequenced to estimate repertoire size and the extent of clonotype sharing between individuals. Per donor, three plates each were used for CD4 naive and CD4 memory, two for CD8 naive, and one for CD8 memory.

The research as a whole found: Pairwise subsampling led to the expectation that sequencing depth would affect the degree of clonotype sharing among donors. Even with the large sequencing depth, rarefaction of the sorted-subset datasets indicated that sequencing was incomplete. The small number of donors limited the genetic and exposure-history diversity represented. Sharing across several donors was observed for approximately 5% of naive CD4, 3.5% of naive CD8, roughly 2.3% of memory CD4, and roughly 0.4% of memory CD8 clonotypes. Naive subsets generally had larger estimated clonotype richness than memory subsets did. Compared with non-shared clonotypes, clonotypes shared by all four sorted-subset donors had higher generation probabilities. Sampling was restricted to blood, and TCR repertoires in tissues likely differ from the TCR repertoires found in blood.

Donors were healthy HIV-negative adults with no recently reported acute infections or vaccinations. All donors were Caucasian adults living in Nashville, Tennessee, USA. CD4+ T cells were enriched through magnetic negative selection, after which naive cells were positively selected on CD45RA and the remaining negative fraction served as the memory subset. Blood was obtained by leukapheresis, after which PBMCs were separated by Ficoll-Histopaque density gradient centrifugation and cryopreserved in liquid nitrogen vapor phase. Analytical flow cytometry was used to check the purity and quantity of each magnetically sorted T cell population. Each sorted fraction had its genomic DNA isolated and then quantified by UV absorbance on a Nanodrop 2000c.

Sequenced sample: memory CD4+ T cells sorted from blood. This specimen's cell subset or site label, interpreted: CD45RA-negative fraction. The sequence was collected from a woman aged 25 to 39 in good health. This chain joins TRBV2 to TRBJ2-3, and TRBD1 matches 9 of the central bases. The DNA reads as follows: TGTGCCAGCAAAAGACTCACCGGGACAGGGAGTACAGATACGCAGTATTTT. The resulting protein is CASKRLTGTGSTDTQYF.